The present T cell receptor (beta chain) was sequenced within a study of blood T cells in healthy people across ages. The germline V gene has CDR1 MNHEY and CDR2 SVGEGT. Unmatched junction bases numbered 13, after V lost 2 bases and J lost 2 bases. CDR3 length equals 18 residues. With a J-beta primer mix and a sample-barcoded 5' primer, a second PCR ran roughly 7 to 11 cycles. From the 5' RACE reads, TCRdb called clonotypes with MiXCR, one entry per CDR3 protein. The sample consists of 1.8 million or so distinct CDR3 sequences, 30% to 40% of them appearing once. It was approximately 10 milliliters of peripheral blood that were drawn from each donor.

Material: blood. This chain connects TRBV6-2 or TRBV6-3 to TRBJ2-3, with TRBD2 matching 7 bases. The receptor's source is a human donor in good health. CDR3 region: CASSYGRARLGNTDTQYF. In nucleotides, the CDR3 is TGTGCCAGCAGTTACGGGAGGGCCCGACTCGGGAACACAGATACGCAGTATTTT.